This T cell receptor (beta chain) originates from a study of response to subunit inactivated influenza vaccine. Study-level findings and limits: Seasonal influenza vaccination, on each occasion, was suggested by the authors to recruit few new T cells.

CDR1 is SGHTS and CDR2 is YDEGEE in the germline V gene. This CDR3 is 13 amino acids long. Losses at the gene ends were 4 bases for V and 5 bases for J; bases not matched to a gene: 4. One entry per CDR3 protein results from TCRdb running MiXCR on the RT-PCR reads. The sample comprises 590,000 or so distinct CDR3 sequences, 12% to 15% of which are singletons, and roughly 7.6% rests with the top ten. Of note for this clonotype: Its antigen is as yet unknown.

Specimen: PBMCs from blood, collected roughly 2 weeks before vaccination. This receptor was identified in a man in his fifties or sixties who received an inactivated influenza vaccine. The chain recombines TRBV5-8 with TRBJ2-7, with 9 bases identical to TRBD1. CDR3 loop: CASSRRDRDEQYF. The CDR3 DNA reads as TGTGCCAGCAGCCGCCGGGACAGGGACGAGCAGTACTTC.